The next 21 T cell receptor beta chains were all read from a single sample in a study of shared clonotypes between healthy human individuals. TCRdb's table, derived via immunoSEQ multiplex PCR, lists solely in-frame clones and lacks some. The sample includes some 1 million clones, roughly 70% of them seen just once. The sequencing sample was made of memory CD4+ T cells sorted from blood. Subset: CD45RA-negative fraction. All receptors derive from a man younger than 35 in good health.

The V call is TRBV5-1, the J call TRBJ2-5; 7 positions agree with TRBD2. Germline CDR1 and CDR2: SGHRS and YFSETQ. There are 16 residues in the CDR3. V gave up 4 bases and J gave up 2 bases; unmatched junction bases: 11. CDR3 protein: CASSASGGTGQETQYF. In nucleotides, the CDR3 is TGCGCCAGCAGCGCATCGGGAGGTACTGGGCAAGAGACCCAGTACTTC.

This clone is a singleton in its sample. The rearrangement uses TRBV6-1 and TRBJ2-7; D not certain. Trimming cost V 0 bases and J 3 bases, with 12 bases left between them. CDR1 and CDR2 (germline): MNHNS, SASEGT. The CDR3 is 15 residues long. CDR3 region: CASSEALLASYEQYF. CDR3 coding DNA: TGTGCCAGCAGTGAAGCGCTTCTGGCAAGCTACGAGCAGTACTTC.

The chain uses TRBV19 and TRBJ2-3; 11 nucleotides agree with TRBD2. CDR1 LNHDA and CDR2 SQIVND come from the germline V gene (reference sequence). The CDR3 has 14 residues. V shed 4 bases and J 5 bases; nucleotides not matched to a gene: 2. The CDR3 spells CASSKLAGEDTQYF. The CDR3 region has the DNA TGTGCCAGTAGTAAACTAGCGGGAGAAGATACGCAGTATTTT.

This clone was observed once. This sample includes further DNA sequences coding for the same CDR3. V gene TRBV7-9 combines with J gene TRBJ2-5; D is uncertain. V gave up 2 bases and J gave up 2 bases, with 3 bases separating them. The CDR3 runs to 12 residues. Germline assignment: CDR1 SEHNR and CDR2 FQNEAQ (reference sequence). The CDR3, as DNA: TGTGCCAGCAGCTTACGACAAGAGACCCAGTACTTC. Residues: CASSLRQETQYF.

The chain couples TRBV28 to TRBJ2-3; 11 bases are a match to TRBD2. Trimming cost V 4 bases and J 3 bases; bases outside gene matches: 6. The CDR3 is made up of 16 amino acids. From germline, CDR1 is MDHEN and CDR2 SYDVKM. The CDR3 region has the DNA TGTGCCAGCAGTTCTATAGCGGGGGGGCGAACAGATACGCAGTATTTT. Translating gives CASSSIAGGRTDTQYF.

The chain links TRBV10-2 to TRBJ1-6; D ambiguous. Germline V CDR1 and CDR2: WSHSY, SAAADI. The CDR3 sequence is 13 residues long. V was trimmed by 7 bases and J by 7 bases, leaving 11 bases between them. The CDR3 protein is CASTGVRNSPLHF. The CDR3 DNA reads as TGCGCCAGCACAGGAGTTAGAAATTCACCCCTCCACTTT.

V usage is TRBV30 and J usage is TRBJ1-3; D is unclear. The CDR3 covers 14 residues. Trimming took off 0 bases at V and 2 bases at J, with 8 bases between the two ends. CDR1 and CDR2 from the germline V gene are GTSNPN and SVGIG (reference sequence). CDR3 protein: CAWSVRKAGNTIYF. The CDR3 bases are TGTGCCTGGAGTGTACGGAAGGCTGGAAACACCATATATTTT.

The chain combines TRBV7-2 with TRBJ2-6; possibly TRBD2 for D (5 bases). The V and J ends lost 5 bases and 1 base respectively, with 12 bases between them. Germline values: CDR1 SGHTA, CDR2 FQGNSA. CDR3 size: 16 residues. CDR3 region: CASSPAGQSGANVLTF. DNA of the CDR3: TGTGCCAGCAGCCCGGCGGGCCAGTCTGGGGCCAACGTCCTGACTTTC.

Comment on this clone: This CDR3 is also generated by other DNA sequences in the sample. The chain links TRBV5-1 to TRBJ1-1; D not resolved. The CDR3 is 13 residues long. The V gene's germline CDR1 is SGHRS and CDR2 YFSETQ. The ends were cut back, 2 bases at V and 1 base at J, with 6 bases in the middle. Here the CDR3 DNA reads TGCGCCAGCAGCTTACAAGAGAACACTGAAGCTTTCTTT. Translating it yields CASSLQENTEAFF.

A remark on this clone: Other DNA sequences in this sample translate to the same CDR3. This chain connects TRBV5-1 to TRBJ2-2; 9 positions agree with TRBD2. The CDR3 length is 15 residues. J was trimmed by 4 bases and V by 0 bases; bases with no gene match: 1. Germline CDR1 reads SGHRS; CDR2 reads YFSETQ. The CDR3 loop reads CASSLVLAGTGELFF. Written as DNA, the CDR3 is TGCGCCAGCAGCTTGGTACTAGCGGGCACCGGGGAGCTGTTTTTT. Full variable domain (remainder filled in from reference TRBV5-1 and TRBJ2-2): KAGVTQTPRYLIKTRGQQVTLSCSPISGHRSVSWYQQTPGQGLQFLFEYFSETQRNKGNFPGRFSGRQFSNSRSEMNVSTLELGDSALYLCASSLVLAGTGELFFGEGSRLTVL.

The chain is built from TRBV5-6 and TRBJ1-5; D unresolved. Germline V CDR1 and CDR2: SGHDT, YYEEEE. V was pared by 6 bases and J by 6 bases, with 10 bases between. CDR3 length equals 12 residues. The CDR3 spells CASTEARQPQHF. CDR3 DNA: TGTGCCAGCACCGAGGCTCGTCAGCCCCAGCATTTT.

The gene calls are TRBV6-5 and TRBJ2-7; the match to TRBD2 covers 10 bases. Germline CDR1 and CDR2: MNHEY and SVGAGI. V was pared by 5 bases and J by 2 bases, with 6 bases of the junction left unmatched. CDR3 length equals 15 residues. CDR3 sequence: CASSVTSGDTYEQYF. The CDR3 nucleotides read TGTGCCAGCAGTGTCACTAGCGGGGATACCTACGAGCAGTACTTC.

The chain uses TRBV5-5 and TRBJ1-2, with unresolved D. V lost 0 bases and J 4 bases, leaving 7 bases between the germline ends. The CDR3 runs to 13 residues. CDR1 is SGHKS, CDR2 YYEKEE, per germline (reference sequence). CDR3 protein: CASSLGAGYGYTF. CDR3 DNA sequence: TGTGCCAGCAGCTTGGGGGCGGGCTATGGCTACACCTTC.

V usage is TRBV7-2 and J usage is TRBJ2-7; D uncertain. V was pared by 4 bases and J by 0 bases, with 10 bases between. Germline V lookup: CDR1 SGHTA, CDR2 FQGNSA. The CDR3 has 14 residues. The CDR3 sequence: CASSSEYASYEQYF. The CDR3 region has the DNA TGTGCCAGCAGCTCAGAGTACGCCTCCTACGAGCAGTACTTC.

This clone appeared a few times. The CDR3 DNA reads as TGTGCCAGCAGCCGGGACGGACTCTCTGGAAACACCATATATTTT. Encoded protein: CASSRDGLSGNTIYF. J is TRBJ1-3 and V is TRBV6-5, with TRBD1 as a possible D gene (5 bases). V was pared by 6 bases and J by 0 bases, with 12 bases between. CDR1 and CDR2 from the germline V gene are MNHEY and SVGAGI. This CDR3 is 15 amino acids long.

The chain recombines TRBV9 with TRBJ2-5; the match to TRBD2 covers 13 bases. CDR1 is SGDLS and CDR2 is YYNGEE in the germline V gene. Germline trimming cut 3 bases from V and 3 bases from J; bases unmatched to any gene: 5. The CDR3 is made up of 16 amino acids. In nucleotides, the CDR3 is TGTGCCAGCAGCGAGGGACTAGCGGGGAAAGAAGAGACCCAGTACTTC. Amino acids: CASSEGLAGKEETQYF.

The rearrangement links TRBV30 to TRBJ2-1; D is unclear. The V and J ends lost 0 bases and 1 base respectively, with 7 bases between them. This CDR3 is built from 14 residues. Looked up from germline, CDR1 is GTSNPN and CDR2 is SVGIG (reference sequence). This CDR3 reads CAWSVGISYNEQFF. Here the CDR3 DNA reads TGTGCCTGGAGTGTAGGTATTTCCTACAATGAGCAGTTCTTC.

The chain combines TRBV5-1 with TRBJ2-5, with 7 nucleotides matching TRBD1. Germline CDR1 is SGHRS and CDR2 is YFSETQ. The CDR3 length is 15 residues. The V segment lost 4 bases and the J segment 5 bases; nucleotides outside the gene matches: 11. CDR3 sequence (DNA): TGCGCCAGCAGCCCATTGACAGGGTCCAGGGAGACCCAGTACTTC. Residues: CASSPLTGSRETQYF. The full variable domain, completed using reference TRBV5-1 and TRBJ2-5, is KAGVTQTPRYLIKTRGQQVTLSCSPISGHRSVSWYQQTPGQGLQFLFEYFSETQRNKGNFPGRFSGRQFSNSRSEMNVSTLELGDSALYLCASSPLTGSRETQYFGPGTRLLVL.

The chain recombines TRBV15 with TRBJ2-7; possible D gene TRBD2, 6 bases. The CDR3 is 12 amino acids. The germline V gene has CDR1 LNHNV and CDR2 YYDKDF (reference sequence). The germline V and J ends were trimmed by 5 bases and 6 bases, with 11 bases remaining between them. The CDR3 DNA sequence: TGTGCCACCAGCTCGCACGGGGGCGAGCAGTACTTC. It codes for CATSSHGGEQYF. The full variable domain, rest sourced from reference TRBV15 and TRBJ2-7, is DAMVIQNPRYQVTQFGKPVTLSCSQTLNHNVMYWYQQKSSQAPKLLFHYYDKDFNNEADTPDNFQSRRPNTSFCFLDIRSPGLGDTAMYLCATSSHGGEQYFGPGTRLTVT.

This clone was detected many times. The J gene is TRBJ1-4, the V gene TRBV5-1, with TRBD1 as a possible D gene (5 bases). Looked up from germline, CDR1 is SGHRS and CDR2 is YFSETQ. Trimming stripped 4 bases from V and 7 bases from J, with 17 bases between. The CDR3 is made up of 15 amino acids. CDR3 amino acids: CASSGGGRGTEKLFF. In nucleotides, the CDR3 is TGCGCCAGCAGCGGAGGAGGGAGGGGTACTGAAAAACTGTTTTTT.

The chain combines TRBV27 with TRBJ2-2, with 9 bases that match TRBD1. Per the germline V gene, CDR1 is MNHEY and CDR2 is SMNVEV (reference sequence). Trimming removed 6 bases from V and 9 bases from J; junction bases left unmatched: 2. The CDR3 is made up of 12 amino acids. The CDR3 reads CASRTGGRELFF. The CDR3 DNA follows: TGTGCCAGCAGGACAGGGGGTCGGGAGCTGTTTTTT.